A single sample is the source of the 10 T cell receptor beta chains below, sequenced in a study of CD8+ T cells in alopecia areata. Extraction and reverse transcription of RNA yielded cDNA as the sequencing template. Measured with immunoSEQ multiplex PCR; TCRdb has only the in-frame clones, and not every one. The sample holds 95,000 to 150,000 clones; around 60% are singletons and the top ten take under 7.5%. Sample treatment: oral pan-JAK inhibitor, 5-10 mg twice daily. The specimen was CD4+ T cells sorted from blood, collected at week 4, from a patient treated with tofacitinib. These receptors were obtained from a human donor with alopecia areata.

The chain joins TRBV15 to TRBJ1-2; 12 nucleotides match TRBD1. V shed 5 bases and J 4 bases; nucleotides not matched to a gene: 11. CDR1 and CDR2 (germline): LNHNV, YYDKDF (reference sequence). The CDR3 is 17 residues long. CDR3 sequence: CATSDDRDRGHGYGYTF. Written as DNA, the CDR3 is TGTGCCACCAGCGACGACCGGGACAGGGGGCACGGCTATGGCTACACCTTC.

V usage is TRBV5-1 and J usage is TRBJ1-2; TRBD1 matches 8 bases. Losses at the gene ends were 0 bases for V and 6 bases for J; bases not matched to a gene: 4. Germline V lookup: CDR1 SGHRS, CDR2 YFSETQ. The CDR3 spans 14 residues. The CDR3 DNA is TGCGCCAGCAGCTTGGTTCAGGGGGCGGATGGCTACACCTTC. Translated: CASSLVQGADGYTF.

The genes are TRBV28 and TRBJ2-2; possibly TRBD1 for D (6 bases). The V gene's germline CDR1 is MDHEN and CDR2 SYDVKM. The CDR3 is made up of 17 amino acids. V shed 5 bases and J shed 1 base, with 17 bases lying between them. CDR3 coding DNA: TGTGCCAGCAGTCCCCAAGGGACATTCCAGAACACCGGGGAGCTGTTTTTT. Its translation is CASSPQGTFQNTGELFF.

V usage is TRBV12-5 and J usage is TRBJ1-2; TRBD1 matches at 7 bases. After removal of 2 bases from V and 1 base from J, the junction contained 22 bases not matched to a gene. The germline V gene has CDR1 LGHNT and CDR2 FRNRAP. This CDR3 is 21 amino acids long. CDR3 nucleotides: TGTGCTAGTGGTTTGTTATCTTCGGGCGGGACAGCCCGTCACTTTAACTATGGCTACACCTTC. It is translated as CASGLLSSGGTARHFNYGYTF.

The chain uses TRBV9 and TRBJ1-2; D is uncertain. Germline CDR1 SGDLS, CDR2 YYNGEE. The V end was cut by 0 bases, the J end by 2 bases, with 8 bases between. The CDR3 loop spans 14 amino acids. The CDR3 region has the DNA TGTGCCAGCAGCGTAGCTCAGGCGAACTATGGCTACACCTTC. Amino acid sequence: CASSVAQANYGYTF.

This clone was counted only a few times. CDR3 nucleotides: TGCAGCGTTGAGAGGCAGGAAGCCTACAATGAGCAGTTCTTC. It yields the protein CSVERQEAYNEQFF. This chain connects TRBV29-1 to TRBJ2-1; D unresolved. Trimming left V 3 bases short and J 2 bases short, with 11 bases between. Germline-derived CDR1 and CDR2 are SQVTM and ANQGSEA. The CDR3 spans 14 residues.

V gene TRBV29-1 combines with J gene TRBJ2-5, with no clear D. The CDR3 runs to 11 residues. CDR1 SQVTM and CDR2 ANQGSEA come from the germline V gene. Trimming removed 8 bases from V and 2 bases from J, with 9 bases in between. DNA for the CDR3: TGCAGCTCGACGGTGCAAGAGACCCAGTACTTC. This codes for CSSTVQETQYF. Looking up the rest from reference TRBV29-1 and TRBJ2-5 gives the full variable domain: SAVISQKPSRDICQRGTSLTIQCQVDSQVTMMFWYRQQPGQSLTLIATANQGSEATYESGFVIDKFPISRPNLTFSTLTVSNMSPEDSSIYLCSSTVQETQYFGPGTRLLVL.

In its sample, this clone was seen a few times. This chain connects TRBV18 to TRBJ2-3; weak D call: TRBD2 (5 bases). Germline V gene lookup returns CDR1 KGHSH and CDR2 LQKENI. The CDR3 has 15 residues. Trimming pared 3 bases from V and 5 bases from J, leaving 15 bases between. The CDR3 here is CASSPTSGHRDTQYF. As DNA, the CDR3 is TGTGCCAGCTCACCCACTAGTGGCCACCGAGATACGCAGTATTTT.

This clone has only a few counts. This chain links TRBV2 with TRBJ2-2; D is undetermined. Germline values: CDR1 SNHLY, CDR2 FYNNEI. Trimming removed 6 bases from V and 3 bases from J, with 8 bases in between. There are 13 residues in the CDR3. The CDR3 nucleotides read TGTGCCAGCAGACGCGTCGACACCGGGGAGCTGTTTTTT. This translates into CASRRVDTGELFF. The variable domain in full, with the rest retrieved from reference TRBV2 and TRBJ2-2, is EPEVTQTPSHQVTQMGQEVILRCVPISNHLYFYWYRQILGQKVEFLVSFYNNEISEKSEIFDDQFSVERPDGSNFTLKIRSTKLEDSAMYFCASRRVDTGELFFGEGSRLTVL.

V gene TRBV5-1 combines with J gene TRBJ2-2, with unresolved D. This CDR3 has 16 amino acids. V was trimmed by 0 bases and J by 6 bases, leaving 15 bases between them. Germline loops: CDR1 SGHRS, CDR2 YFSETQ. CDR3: CASSLEWGPMAGELFF. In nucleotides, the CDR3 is TGCGCCAGCAGCTTGGAATGGGGTCCGATGGCCGGGGAGCTGTTTTTT.